The 26 T cell receptor beta chains presented below share a single source sample, sequenced in a study of cytomegalovirus exposure and HLA in healthy donors. PCR employed 60 Vbeta and 13 Jbeta primers. TCRdb's table, derived via immunoSEQ multiplex PCR, lists solely in-frame clones and lacks some. The sample yields tens of thousands of clones, roughly 70% seen once. The sequencing input was PBMCs. These receptor sequences come from a man in his fifties in good health and CMV-seronegative.

The chain links TRBV6-5 to TRBJ2-3, with a possible D match to TRBD2 (6 bases). This CDR3 region has 13 residues. Trimming took 7 bases from V and 5 from J, leaving 13 bases between them. Germline V gives CDR1 MNHEY, CDR2 SVGAGI. The CDR3 sequence: CASKLGGGDTQYF. The CDR3 DNA follows: TGTGCCAGCAAACTGGGAGGTGGAGATACGCAGTATTTT.

This clone was recorded only once. The chain is built from TRBV5-1 and TRBJ1-1; a possible D gene is TRBD1 (5 bases). This CDR3 contains 13 residues. CDR1 SGHRS and CDR2 YFSETQ come from the germline V gene. Trimming cost V 0 bases and J 7 bases, with 10 bases left between them. Here the CDR3 DNA reads TGCGCCAGCAGCTTGGTAGGGGCGATTGAAGCTTTCTTT. Protein: CASSLVGAIEAFF. Full variable domain (rest looked up from reference TRBV5-1 and TRBJ1-1): KAGVTQTPRYLIKTRGQQVTLSCSPISGHRSVSWYQQTPGQGLQFLFEYFSETQRNKGNFPGRFSGRQFSNSRSEMNVSTLELGDSALYLCASSLVGAIEAFFGQGTRLTVV.

The chain couples TRBV5-1 to TRBJ2-1, with 8 nucleotides matching TRBD2. Unmatched junction bases numbered 7, after V lost 0 bases and J lost 8 bases. This CDR3 has 15 amino acids. Germline V gene data show CDR1 as SGHRS and CDR2 as YFSETQ. The CDR3: CASSLVSGGEHEQFF. The CDR3 region has the DNA TGCGCCAGCAGCTTGGTGTCGGGGGGGGAGCATGAGCAGTTCTTC.

The rearrangement links TRBV19 to TRBJ1-1; no firm D call. Germline CDR1 reads LNHDA; CDR2 reads SQIVND (reference sequence). Trimming removed 6 bases at V and 6 bases at J, with 11 bases between. The CDR3 covers 12 residues. The CDR3 DNA follows: TGTGCCAGTAGCCTGTTAGCGGCTGAAGCTTTCTTT. It is translated as CASSLLAAEAFF. The whole variable domain, filled in from reference TRBV19 and TRBJ1-1, reads DGGITQSPKYLFRKEGQNVTLSCEQNLNHDAMYWYRQDPGQGLRLIYYSQIVNDFQKGDIAEGYSVSREKKESFPLTVTSAQKNPTAFYLCASSLLAAEAFFGQGTRLTVV.

The V gene is TRBV2, the J gene TRBJ2-3; D may be TRBD1 (5 bases). V lost 4 bases and J lost 10, with 18 bases in between. The germline gives CDR1 SNHLY, CDR2 FYNNEI. The CDR3 has 14 residues. CDR3 bases: TGTGCCAGCAGTGCGACCTCGGACATCATAGCGCAGTATTTT. Protein product: CASSATSDIIAQYF. Together with reference TRBV2 and TRBJ2-3, the CDR3 gives the full variable domain: EPEVTQTPSHQVTQMGQEVILRCVPISNHLYFYWYRQILGQKVEFLVSFYNNEISEKSEIFDDQFSVERPDGSNFTLKIRSTKLEDSAMYFCASSATSDIIAQYFGPGTRLTVL.

The chain links TRBV11-1 to TRBJ1-2; no reliable D call. Germline CDR1 and CDR2: SGHAT and FQDESV (reference sequence). The ends were cut back, 3 bases at V and 2 bases at J, with 10 bases in the middle. The CDR3 runs 14 residues. The chain's CDR3 is CASSFDEGNYGYTF. The CDR3 DNA follows: TGTGCCAGCAGCTTCGATGAGGGAAACTATGGCTACACCTTC.

The chain employs TRBV7-3 and TRBJ2-1; D is uncertain. V lost 1 base to trimming and J lost 1 base, with 8 bases between them. Germline CDR1 reads SGHTA; CDR2 reads FQGTGA. The CDR3 is 15 amino acids. The CDR3 DNA reads TGTGCCAGCAGCTTAAGTATCGGGTCCTACAATGAGCAGTTCTTC. It codes for CASSLSIGSYNEQFF.

This clone occurred once. The chain joins TRBV29-1 to TRBJ1-4; 9 positions agree with TRBD1. The CDR3 totals 13 residues. The V and J ends lost 5 bases and 8 bases, in that order; junction bases with no gene match: 6. The germline CDR1 and CDR2 sequences are SQVTM and ANQGSEA. DNA of the CDR3: TGCAGCGTTAGGACAGGGGCGGGAGAAAAACTGTTTTTT. It codes for CSVRTGAGEKLFF.

The CDR3 region has the DNA TGTGCCTGGAGTGTAAAGGGGCAGGGGCACCACGAGCAGTACTTC. Protein: CAWSVKGQGHHEQYF. The V gene is TRBV30, the J gene TRBJ2-5; possible D gene TRBD1, 6 bases. The end of the DNA fits TRBJ2-7 better, so the J call may be wrong. This CDR3 comprises 15 residues. Germline lookup yields CDR1 GTSNPN and CDR2 SVGIG (reference sequence).

The J gene is TRBJ2-1, the V gene TRBV5-4; possibly TRBD2 for D (5 bases). CDR3 length: 13 residues. The germline gives CDR1 SGHNT, CDR2 YYREEE (reference sequence). Trimming stripped 0 bases from V and 8 bases from J, with 9 bases between. The CDR3 DNA follows: TGTGCCAGCAGCTTGGCCTGGGGAGATGAGCAGTTCTTC. It specifies CASSLAWGDEQFF.

The chain links TRBV16 to TRBJ1-1; 7 bases agree with TRBD1. With 4 bases clipped from V and 1 base from J, the junction kept 3 bases outside the gene matches. There are 14 residues in the CDR3. Germline CDR1 is KGHSY and CDR2 is FQNENV. The CDR3 is CASSRGTANTEAFF. CDR3 coding DNA: TGTGCCAGCAGCCGCGGGACAGCGAACACTGAAGCTTTCTTT.

The V gene is TRBV28, the J gene TRBJ1-4; no firm D call. The CDR3 totals 17 residues. The V end lost 5 bases, the J end lost 0 bases, and 16 bases lay between the germline ends. Germline loops: CDR1 MDHEN, CDR2 SYDVKM. CDR3 DNA sequence: TGTGCCAGCAGTCCACCTACAGTTCTTGCAACTAATGAAAAACTGTTTTTT. It encodes CASSPPTVLATNEKLFF.

For the CDR3, the DNA is TGTGCCAGCAGTCCCTCGAGACAGGGGAGTTTAGCACCCCTCCACTTT. Translated: CASSPSRQGSLAPLHF. The J gene is TRBJ1-6, the V gene TRBV27, with 8 bases that match TRBD1. CDR3 size: 16 residues. Germline lookup yields CDR1 MNHEY and CDR2 SMNVEV (reference sequence). The V and J ends lost 5 bases and 11 bases, in that order; junction bases with no gene match: 14.

This chain's CDR3 is CAWSPATGGYEKLFF. CDR3 DNA sequence: TGTGCCTGGAGTCCCGCGACAGGGGGTTATGAAAAACTGTTTTTT. This sequence joins TRBV30 and TRBJ1-4; 9 bases agree with TRBD1. The germline V gene has CDR1 GTSNPN and CDR2 SVGIG (reference sequence). Trimming removed 2 bases from V and 6 bases from J; junction bases left unmatched: 7. The CDR3 totals 15 residues.

This clone was picked up a small number of times. This chain uses TRBV6-1 with TRBJ1-3, with D uncertain. This CDR3 region has 14 residues. Germline loops: CDR1 MNHNS, CDR2 SASEGT. Trimming took 7 bases from V and 4 from J, leaving 14 bases between them. The DNA for the CDR3 is TGTGCCAGCACCCCCTTACCTGCGGGAAACACCATATATTTT. It translates to CASTPLPAGNTIYF.

V is TRBV30 and J is TRBJ1-1; 8 positions agree with TRBD1. The V and J ends lost 4 bases and 4 bases, in that order; junction bases with no gene match: 5. Germline values: CDR1 GTSNPN, CDR2 SVGIG (reference sequence). The CDR3 runs 13 residues. DNA for the CDR3: TGTGCCTGGACCAACACAGGGGGCACTGAAGCTTTCTTT. It is translated as CAWTNTGGTEAFF.

The chain joins TRBV19 to TRBJ1-5; tentative D call: TRBD1 (5 bases). Per the germline V gene, CDR1 is LNHDA and CDR2 is SQIVND (reference sequence). This CDR3 has 14 residues. V was shortened by 7 bases and J by 4 bases, with 14 bases between the two germline ends. The CDR3 DNA is TGTGCCAGTAAACCGGCAGGGTGGAATCAGCCCCAGCATTTT. Protein: CASKPAGWNQPQHF. Drawing the rest from reference TRBV19 and TRBJ1-5, the complete variable domain is DGGITQSPKYLFRKEGQNVTLSCEQNLNHDAMYWYRQDPGQGLRLIYYSQIVNDFQKGDIAEGYSVSREKKESFPLTVTSAQKNPTAFYLCASKPAGWNQPQHFGDGTRLSIL.

The chain is built from TRBV7-8 and TRBJ2-7; a possible D gene is TRBD2 (5 bases). From germline, CDR1 is SGHVS and CDR2 FQNEAQ. This CDR3 is built from 16 residues. V dropped 5 bases and J dropped 1 base, with 18 bases sitting between them. The CDR3: CASSASLGPGSYEQYF. The CDR3 region has the DNA TGTGCCAGCAGCGCATCATTGGGCCCGGGATCCTACGAGCAGTACTTC.

This chain joins TRBV2 and TRBJ1-3; D gene uncertain. V was shortened by 6 bases and J by 0 bases, with 9 bases between the two germline ends. This CDR3 is built from 14 residues. Germline lookup yields CDR1 SNHLY and CDR2 FYNNEI. The CDR3 bases are TGTGCCAGCAGCGAGGGAGACTCTGGAAACACCATATATTTT. It encodes CASSEGDSGNTIYF.

The chain uses TRBV6-5 and TRBJ1-2, with D maybe TRBD1 (5 bases). The V and J ends lost 0 bases and 4 bases respectively, with 9 bases between them. The germline gives CDR1 MNHEY, CDR2 SVGAGI. The CDR3 covers 14 residues. DNA of the CDR3: TGTGCCAGCAGTTACTCCGGGGGAGGCTATGGCTACACCTTC. Translation: CASSYSGGGYGYTF.

This chain links TRBV9 with TRBJ2-5; 11 bases fit TRBD1. Unmatched junction bases numbered 7, after V lost 2 bases and J lost 4 bases. The germline V gene has CDR1 SGDLS and CDR2 YYNGEE. The CDR3 length is 16 residues. CDR3 sequence (DNA): TGTGCCAGCAGCGTGGGACAGGGGGATAAAGGAGAGACCCAGTACTTC. Translating it yields CASSVGQGDKGETQYF.

This clone was observed a handful of times. The chain couples TRBV5-1 to TRBJ1-5; 7 positions agree with TRBD1. The CDR3 covers 15 residues. Germline V CDR1 and CDR2: SGHRS, YFSETQ. The V gene end was trimmed by 0 bases and the J gene end by 3 bases; junction bases not matched to a gene: 3. This CDR3 is CASSLEGADNQPQHF. Here the CDR3 DNA reads TGCGCCAGCAGCTTGGAGGGGGCGGACAATCAGCCCCAGCATTTT.

The gene calls are TRBV30 and TRBJ1-1; D possibly corresponds to TRBD1 (6 bases). This CDR3 comprises 13 residues. V was pared by 4 bases and J by 6 bases, with 15 bases between. The germline V gene encodes CDR1 GTSNPN and CDR2 SVGIG (reference sequence). CDR3 nucleotide sequence: TGTGCCTGGACTTCGTGGGGGGGCTCTGAAGCTTTCTTT. Translation gives CAWTSWGGSEAFF.

About this clone: A junction boundary mismatches the germline segment, possibly from a read error. The chain uses TRBV7-7 and TRBJ2-1, with TRBD2 matching 7 bases. Germline loops: CDR1 SSHAT, CDR2 FNYEAQ (reference sequence). This CDR3 has 13 amino acids. Here the CDR3 reads CASSPQRDGEQFF. In nucleotides, the CDR3 is TGTGCTAGCAGCCCCCAGCGGGACGGGGAGCAGTTCTTC.

This clone was recorded only once. This chain links TRBV12-5 with TRBJ1-1; D call uncertain. The germline V and J ends were trimmed by 8 bases and 0 bases, with 10 bases remaining between them. Germline CDR1 LGHNT, CDR2 FRNRAP. This CDR3 has 13 residues. The CDR3 sequence is CASIAGLNTEAFF. In DNA, the CDR3 is TGTGCTAGTATAGCGGGATTGAACACTGAAGCTTTCTTT.

The V gene is TRBV29-1, the J gene TRBJ2-1, with 8 bases that match TRBD2. After removal of 6 bases from V and 0 bases from J, the junction contained 4 bases not matched to a gene. The CDR3 has 14 amino acids. Germline V CDR1 and CDR2: SQVTM, ANQGSEA. The CDR3 sequence: CSVAGASSYNEQFF. CDR3 nucleotides: TGCAGCGTAGCGGGGGCGAGCTCCTACAATGAGCAGTTCTTC.